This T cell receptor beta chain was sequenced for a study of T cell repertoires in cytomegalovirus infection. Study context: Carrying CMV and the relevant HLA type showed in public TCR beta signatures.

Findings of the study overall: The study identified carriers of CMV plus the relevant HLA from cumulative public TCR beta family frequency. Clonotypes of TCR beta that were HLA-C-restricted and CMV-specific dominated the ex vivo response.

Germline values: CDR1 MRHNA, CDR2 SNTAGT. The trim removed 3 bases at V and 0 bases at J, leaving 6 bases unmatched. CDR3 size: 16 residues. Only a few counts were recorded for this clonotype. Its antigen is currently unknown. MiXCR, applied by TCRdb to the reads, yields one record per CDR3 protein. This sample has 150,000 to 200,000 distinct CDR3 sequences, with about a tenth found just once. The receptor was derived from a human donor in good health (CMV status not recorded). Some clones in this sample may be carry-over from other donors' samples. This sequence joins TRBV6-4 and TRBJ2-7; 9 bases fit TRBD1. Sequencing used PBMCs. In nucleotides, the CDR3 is TGTGCCAGCAGTGATAACGACAGGGGGGACTCCTACGAGCAGTACTTC. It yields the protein CASSDNDRGDSYEQYF.